The 8 T cell receptor beta chains presented below share a single source sample, sequenced in a study of blood T cell repertoires in COVID-19. TCRdb's copy holds only in-frame clones and misses some; the assay was immunoSEQ multiplex PCR. The sample includes 130,000 to 150,000 clones, approximately 87% of them seen just once. Sequenced input: peripheral blood. All receptors derive from a woman in her forties with acute or convalescent COVID-19.

The rearrangement links TRBV5-6 to TRBJ2-2, with 9 bases aligning to TRBD1. The CDR3 length is 16 residues. Germline V gene data show CDR1 as SGHDT and CDR2 as YYEEEE. The V and J ends lost 5 bases and 3 bases, in that order; junction bases with no gene match: 8. The CDR3 reads CASRLQGAWDTGELFF. The CDR3 nucleotides are TGTGCCAGCAGACTACAGGGGGCATGGGACACCGGGGAGCTGTTTTTT.

The chain carries TRBV6-1 and TRBJ1-2; 8 bases are a match to TRBD1. From germline, CDR1 is MNHNS and CDR2 SASEGT. This CDR3 has 16 amino acids. Trimming took 4 bases from V and 3 from J; bases not matched to a gene: 10. In DNA, the CDR3 is TGTGCCAGCAGTGTTGCCTCCAGGGGGCAGGACTATGGCTACACCTTC. Its protein product is CASSVASRGQDYGYTF.

V gene TRBV12-3 or TRBV12-4 combines with J gene TRBJ1-3, with unresolved D. Trimming removed 6 bases from V and 4 bases from J, with 10 bases in between. The CDR3 runs 13 residues. CDR3 bases: TGTGCCAGCAGCGTCCGAGGCGGAAACACCATATATTTT. Protein sequence: CASSVRGGNTIYF.

The chain couples TRBV19 to TRBJ2-3, with a possible D match to TRBD1 (6 bases). Trimming stripped 4 bases from V and 2 bases from J, with 16 bases between. The CDR3 spans 16 residues. Germline loops: CDR1 LNHDA, CDR2 SQIVND (reference sequence). This CDR3 reads CASSSGPWTVTDTQYF. CDR3 nucleotides: TGTGCCAGTAGTAGCGGACCGTGGACAGTCACAGATACGCAGTATTTT.

The chain combines TRBV7-8 with TRBJ1-2; D unresolved. Deletions cut 1 base from V and 6 bases from J, with 12 bases between. The CDR3 runs to 14 residues. Germline V lookup: CDR1 SGHVS, CDR2 FQNEAQ. Written as DNA, the CDR3 is TGTGCCAGCAGCTTAGGGATCCGGGGTGATGGCTACACCTTC. This translates into CASSLGIRGDGYTF.

The chain carries TRBV9 and TRBJ1-5; 7 nucleotides match TRBD1. CDR1 is SGDLS and CDR2 is YYNGEE in the germline V gene. The length of the CDR3 is 15 residues. V gave up 2 bases and J gave up 4 bases; unmatched junction bases: 6. The CDR3 DNA is TGTGCCAGCAGCGTCGGAGGGGGCCCAAATCAGCCCCAGCATTTT. Its protein product is CASSVGGGPNQPQHF.

Here the CDR3 reads CASDGTVNSPLHF. The CDR3 DNA is TGTGCCAGCGACGGGACAGTAAATTCACCCCTCCACTTT. The chain uses TRBV2 and TRBJ1-6; TRBD1 agrees at 7 bases. Per the germline V gene, CDR1 is SNHLY and CDR2 is FYNNEI. Unmatched junction bases numbered 5, after V lost 8 bases and J lost 7 bases. The CDR3 length is 13 residues. The complete variable domain, with remaining parts taken from reference TRBV2 and TRBJ1-6, reads EPEVTQTPSHQVTQMGQEVILRCVPISNHLYFYWYRQILGQKVEFLVSFYNNEISEKSEIFDDQFSVERPDGSNFTLKIRSTKLEDSAMYFCASDGTVNSPLHFGNGTRLTVT.

The chain combines TRBV7-6 with TRBJ2-3; D possibly corresponds to TRBD2 (5 bases). This CDR3 is 15 amino acids long. CDR1 SGHVS and CDR2 FNYEAQ come from the germline V gene. The V end was cut by 2 bases, the J end by 0 bases, with 9 bases between. The CDR3 sequence: CASSLRLASTDTQYF. The CDR3 DNA is TGTGCCAGCAGCTTAAGGCTAGCTAGCACAGATACGCAGTATTTT.